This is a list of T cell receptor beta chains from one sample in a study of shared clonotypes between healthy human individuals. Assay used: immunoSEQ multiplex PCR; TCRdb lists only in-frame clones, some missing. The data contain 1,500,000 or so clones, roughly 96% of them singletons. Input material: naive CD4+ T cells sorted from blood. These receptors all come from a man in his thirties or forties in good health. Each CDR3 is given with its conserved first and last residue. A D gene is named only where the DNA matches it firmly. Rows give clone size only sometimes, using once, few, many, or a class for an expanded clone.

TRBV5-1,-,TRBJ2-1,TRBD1,TGCGCCAGCAGCAAACCGGGACAGGGGGAGCAGTTCTTC,CASSKPGQGEQFF
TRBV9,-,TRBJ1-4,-,TGTGCCAGCAGCCCCGGGGAGGGGACTGGTGAAAAACTGTTTTTT,CASSPGEGTGEKLFF
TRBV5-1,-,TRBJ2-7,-,TGCGCCAGCGGGTCCGGAAGGAGCGGGTCCTACGAGCAGTACTTC,CASGSGRSGSYEQYF
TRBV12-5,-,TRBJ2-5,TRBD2,TGTGCTAGTGGTTTCGCGACGACTAGCGGGAGGGAGGGAGAGACCCAGTACTTC,CASGFATTSGREGETQYF
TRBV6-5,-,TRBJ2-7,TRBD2,TGTGCCAGCAGTTACGAAGCGGGAGATGGCTACGAGCAGTACTTC,CASSYEAGDGYEQYF
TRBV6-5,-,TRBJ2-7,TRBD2,TGTGCCAGCAGGGAAAGACTAGCGGGTTTCTACGAGCAGTACTTC,CASRERLAGFYEQYF
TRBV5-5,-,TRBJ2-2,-,TGTGCCAGCAACATCCAGGGAGGCGGGGAGCTGTTTTTT,CASNIQGGGELFF
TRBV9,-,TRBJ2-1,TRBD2,TGTGCCAGCAGCGTAGCTGGACTAGCCAGGAATGAGCAGTTCTTC,CASSVAGLARNEQFF
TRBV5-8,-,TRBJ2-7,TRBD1,TGTGCCAGCAGCTCTGGGACAGTCACAACCCGGGAGTACTTC,CASSSGTVTTREYF
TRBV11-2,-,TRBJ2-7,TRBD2,TGTGCCAGCGGAGGGATAGCGGGAGTCTACGAGCAGTACTTC,CASGGIAGVYEQYF
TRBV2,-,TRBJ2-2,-,TGTGCCAGCAGTGAAGCGGCACTCGCGAACACCGGGGAGCTGTTTTTT,CASSEAALANTGELFF
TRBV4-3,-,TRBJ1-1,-,TGCGCCAGCAGCCAAGATCCAGGGCAGTTCACTGAAGCTTTCTTT,CASSQDPGQFTEAFF
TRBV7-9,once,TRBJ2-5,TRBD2,TGTGCCAGCAGCTTGTCGGGAGGGCCCGGTGGGGAGACCCAGTACTTC,CASSLSGGPGGETQYF
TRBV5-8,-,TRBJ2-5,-,TGTGCCAGCAGCCGAGAGACAGGCTTTGGGATAGGGACCCAGTACTTC,CASSRETGFGIGTQYF
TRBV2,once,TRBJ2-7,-,TGTGCCAGCACGGGGGACAACTACGAGCAGTACTTC,CASTGDNYEQYF
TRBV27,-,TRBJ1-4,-,TGTGCCAGCAGTTCCCCCCTACTTGGAACTAATGAAAAACTGTTTTTT,CASSSPLLGTNEKLFF
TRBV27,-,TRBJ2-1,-,TGTGCCAGCAGTCGACTGGCCCTGGACGTCAATGAGCAGTTCTTC,CASSRLALDVNEQFF
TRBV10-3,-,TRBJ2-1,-,TGTGCCATCAGTGAGTGGTTGGGGCAGGACCGCGATGAGCAGTTCTTC,CAISEWLGQDRDEQFF
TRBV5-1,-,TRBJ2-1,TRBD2,TGCGCCAGCAGCTTAGCGGGAGCGGGAGGGCCCAATGAGCAGTTCTTC,CASSLAGAGGPNEQFF
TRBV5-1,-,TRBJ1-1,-,TGCGCCAGCAGCCTTACCAGTTTGGCTGAAGCTTTCTTT,CASSLTSLAEAFF
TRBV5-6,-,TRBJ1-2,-,TGTGCCAGCAGCTTGGTGGAGAGATCGAACTATGGCTACACCTTC,CASSLVERSNYGYTF
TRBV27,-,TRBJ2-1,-,TGTGCCAGCAGCCTCTGGAAGGGGCCCTACTCCTACAATGAGCAGTTCTTC,CASSLWKGPYSYNEQFF
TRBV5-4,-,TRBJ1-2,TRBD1,TGTGCCAGCAGGCCAACAGGGGTGGGTGGCTACACCTTC,CASRPTGVGGYTF
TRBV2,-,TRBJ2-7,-,TGTGCCAGCAGTGATGGCGGGCCCTACGAGCAGTACTTC,CASSDGGPYEQYF
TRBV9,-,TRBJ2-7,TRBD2,TGTGCCAGCAGCGACTCATCCCTAGCGGGAATGTATGAGCAGTACTTC,CASSDSSLAGMYEQYF
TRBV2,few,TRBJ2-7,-,TGTGCCAGCAGCGAACTAGGACCAGACTACGAGCAGTACTTC,CASSELGPDYEQYF
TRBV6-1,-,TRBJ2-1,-,TGTGCCAGCAGTGAAGGGAGGGACTGGCTGGGGTTCTTC,CASSEGRDWLGFF
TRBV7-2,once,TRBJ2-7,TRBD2,TGTGCCAGCAGCCAGCCCCAACTAGCGGGAGTTCCCCCCTTCGAGCAGTACTTC,CASSQPQLAGVPPFEQYF
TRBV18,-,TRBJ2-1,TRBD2,TGTGCCAGCTCACTGGGACTACCGTCCCATCTTAGCAATGAGCAGTTCTTC,CASSLGLPSHLSNEQFF
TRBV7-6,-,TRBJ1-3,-,TGTGCCAGCGGACGGGCAGGGGCATACGGAAACACCATATATTTT,CASGRAGAYGNTIYF
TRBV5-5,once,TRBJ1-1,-,TGTGCCAGCAGCTTGGGTCGGACAGTGAACACTGAAGCTTTCTTT,CASSLGRTVNTEAFF
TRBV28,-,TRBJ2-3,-,TGTGCCAGCAGGGTGAGGGTTAGCACAGATACGCAGTATTTT,CASRVRVSTDTQYF
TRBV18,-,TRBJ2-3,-,TGTGCCAGCTCACCGGCTAGCAAACGGGGAGATACGCAGTATTTT,CASSPASKRGDTQYF
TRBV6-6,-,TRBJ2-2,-,TGTGCCAGCACGATAGTCGCGAACACCGGGGAGCTGTTTTTT,CASTIVANTGELFF
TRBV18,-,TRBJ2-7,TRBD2,TGTGCCAGCTCACCACAAGTCTTAGGGACTACTCTATACGAGCAGTACTTC,CASSPQVLGTTLYEQYF
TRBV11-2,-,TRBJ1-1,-,TGTGCCAGCAGATCCAGGTTGTGGCTTGAAGCTTTCTTT,CASRSRLWLEAFF
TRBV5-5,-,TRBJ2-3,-,TGTGCCAGCAGTCCAGGAGACGTGGATACGCAGTATTTT,CASSPGDVDTQYF
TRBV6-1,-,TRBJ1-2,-,TGTGCCAGCAGCGAGGACAGCCTGCCATTCTATGGCTACACCTTC,CASSEDSLPFYGYTF
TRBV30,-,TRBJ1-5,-,TGTGCCTGGAGTGTCAGTAGCAATCAGCCCCAGCATTTT,CAWSVSSNQPQHF
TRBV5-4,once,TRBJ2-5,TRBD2,TGTGCCAGCAGCCCGGGACTAGAACCCAACCTCCAAGAGACCCAGTACTTC,CASSPGLEPNLQETQYF
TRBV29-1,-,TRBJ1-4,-,TGCAGCGTGGGGGGCAGGTTGGGAGAAAAACTGTTTTTT,CSVGGRLGEKLFF
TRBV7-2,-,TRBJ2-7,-,TGTGCCAGCAGCTCCGTTACAGGGCCGGTCGTCCAGCAGTACTTC,CASSSVTGPVVQQYF
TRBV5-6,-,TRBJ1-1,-,TGTGCCAGCAGCTTGGGGGTCACTGAAGCTTTCTTT,CASSLGVTEAFF
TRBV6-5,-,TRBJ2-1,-,TGTGCCAGCAGTCCAACTAGCCAATCCTACAATGAGCAGTTCTTC,CASSPTSQSYNEQFF
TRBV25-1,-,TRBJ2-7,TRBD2,TGTGCCAGCAGTGAATCCGGACCGGGACTAGCGGTTTACGAGCAGTACTTC,CASSESGPGLAVYEQYF
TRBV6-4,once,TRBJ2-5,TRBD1,TGTGCCAGCAGTCCCGGACAGGGGGCTTGGGAGACCCAGTACTTC,CASSPGQGAWETQYF
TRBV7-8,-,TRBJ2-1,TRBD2,TGTGCCAGCAGCTTAGCGACCGGACTAGCGGGAGGGGAGTATGAGCAGTTCTTC,CASSLATGLAGGEYEQFF
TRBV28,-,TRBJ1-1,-,TGTGCCAGCAGTCCCCCCGGCAGGAACACTGAAGCTTTCTTT,CASSPPGRNTEAFF
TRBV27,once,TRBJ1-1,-,TGTGCCAGCAGTTTATATGGGAACACTGAAGCTTTCTTT,CASSLYGNTEAFF
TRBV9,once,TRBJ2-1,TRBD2,TGTGCCAGCAGCCACGGACTAGCGGGAGACAATGAGCAGTTCTTC,CASSHGLAGDNEQFF
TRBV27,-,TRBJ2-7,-,TGTGCCAGCAGTTTTACGGTCTCCTACGAGCAGTACTTC,CASSFTVSYEQYF
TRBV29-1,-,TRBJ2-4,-,TGCAGCGTTGAAAAGGTAGAAGGGGCCAAAAACATTCAGTACTTC,CSVEKVEGAKNIQYF
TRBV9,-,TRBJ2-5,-,TGTGCCAGCAGCGTTGGGCAGGGGACGCAAGAGACCCAGTACTTC,CASSVGQGTQETQYF
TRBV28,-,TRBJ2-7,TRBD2,TGTGCCAGCAGAAGAGCGGGGGGCGATTCCTACGAGCAGTACTTC,CASRRAGGDSYEQYF
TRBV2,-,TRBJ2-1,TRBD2,TGTGCCAGCAGTGATCCCCTAGCGGTAAATGAGCAGTTCTTC,CASSDPLAVNEQFF